One sample yielded the 12 T cell receptor beta chains listed below, sequenced in a study of cytomegalovirus exposure and HLA in healthy donors. Sequenced by immunoSEQ multiplex PCR; TCRdb stores in-frame clones only, minus some. The sample carries approximately 160,000 clones, 91% recorded once. The specimen was PBMCs. The origin of the receptors is a young woman in good health and CMV-seropositive.

This chain links TRBV15 with TRBJ2-1; 11 bases agree with TRBD2. With 0 bases clipped from V and 4 bases from J, the junction kept 11 bases outside the gene matches. The CDR3 contains 19 residues. Germline V gene sequence: CDR1 LNHNV, CDR2 YYDKDF (reference sequence). CDR3 sequence (DNA): TGTGCCACCAGCAGAGAAGGGATATCCGGGACTAGCGGATACAATGAGCAGTTCTTC. Its translation is CATSREGISGTSGYNEQFF.

As DNA, the CDR3 is TGTGCCAGCAGTGAGGGAGAGGGCTACACCTTC. It is translated as CASSEGEGYTF. The gene calls are TRBV6-1 and TRBJ1-2; unclear D gene. Trimming removed 3 bases from V and 8 bases from J, with 7 bases in between. Germline-derived CDR1 and CDR2 are MNHNS and SASEGT. This CDR3 is 11 amino acids long.

The rearrangement links TRBV6-5 to TRBJ1-3, with D unclear. V lost 0 bases, J lost 0 bases, and 9 bases lay in between. Germline CDR1 and CDR2: MNHEY and SVGAGI. The CDR3 spans 16 residues. The CDR3 DNA is TGTGCCAGCAGTTACTCGAGAAGCTTCTCTGGAAACACCATATATTTT. Amino acid sequence: CASSYSRSFSGNTIYF.

This rearrangement joins TRBV19 to TRBJ1-5; possibly TRBD1 for D (5 bases). The CDR3 is 14 amino acids. CDR1 LNHDA and CDR2 SQIVND come from the germline V gene (reference sequence). V gave up 5 bases and J gave up 10 bases, with 18 bases separating them. CDR3 in amino acids: CASSPGDGFSPQHF. As DNA, the CDR3 is TGTGCCAGTAGTCCGGGGGACGGGTTCAGCCCCCAGCATTTT.

This chain links TRBV5-1 with TRBJ2-7; D gene uncertain. Trimming left V 0 bases short and J 3 bases short, with 10 bases between. The germline gives CDR1 SGHRS, CDR2 YFSETQ. This CDR3 is 14 amino acids long. CDR3 sequence (DNA): TGCGCCAGCAGCTTGGCCACCGCCTACTACGAGCAGTACTTC. Its translation: CASSLATAYYEQYF.

This chain joins TRBV28 and TRBJ2-5; the D gene is possibly TRBD1 (6 bases). The germline V gene has CDR1 MDHEN and CDR2 SYDVKM. The CDR3 totals 12 residues. Between the trimmed V and J ends, which lost 5 bases and 2 bases, there was a span of 6 bases. The CDR3 DNA sequence: TGTGCCAGCAGTGGACAGCAAGAGACCCAGTACTTC. It specifies CASSGQQETQYF.

V is TRBV6-1 and J is TRBJ2-7; tentative D call: TRBD2 (5 bases). Germline CDR1 and CDR2: MNHNS and SASEGT. V was shortened by 2 bases and J by 0 bases, with 8 bases between the two germline ends. The CDR3 is 14 residues long. The chain's CDR3 is CASSEPGYSYEQYF. The CDR3 nucleotides are TGTGCCAGCAGTGAACCGGGATACTCCTACGAGCAGTACTTC.

The chain carries TRBV5-1 and TRBJ1-4; D gene ambiguous. The CDR3 contains 15 residues. V was shortened by 0 bases and J by 0 bases, with 6 bases between the two germline ends. Germline V gives CDR1 SGHRS, CDR2 YFSETQ. The CDR3 DNA sequence: TGCGCCAGCAGCTTGGACACCGCAACTAATGAAAAACTGTTTTTT. Translating it yields CASSLDTATNEKLFF.

The chain recombines TRBV5-6 with TRBJ1-5; perhaps TRBD1 as D (5 bases). Trimming removed 2 bases from V and 7 bases from J, with 10 bases in between. The germline gives CDR1 SGHDT, CDR2 YYEEEE. The CDR3 spans 13 residues. As DNA, the CDR3 is TGTGCCAGCAGCTTTTCGGGGGGGCAGCCCCAGCATTTT. Protein: CASSFSGGQPQHF.

The chain recombines TRBV7-6 with TRBJ1-4; D is uncertain. Germline V gene data show CDR1 as SGHVS and CDR2 as FNYEAQ. The CDR3 is made up of 15 amino acids. V lost 1 base and J lost 4, with 10 bases in between. The CDR3 DNA is TGTGCCAGCAGCTTAGGTCCGTCCCTTAATGAAAAACTGTTTTTT. This sequence encodes CASSLGPSLNEKLFF.

This chain links TRBV6-5 with TRBJ1-2; TRBD1 is a possible D gene (5 bases). CDR3 length: 12 residues. V shed 5 bases and J shed 5 bases, with 9 bases lying between them. Germline values: CDR1 MNHEY, CDR2 SVGAGI. Written as DNA, the CDR3 is TGTGCCAGCAGTACGGGGGGATATGGCTACACCTTC. It is translated as CASSTGGYGYTF.

The gene calls are TRBV14 and TRBJ2-1; a weak D match, TRBD1 (5 bases). Trimming shortened V by 2 bases and J by 5 bases, and 25 bases separated the two germline ends. Germline values: CDR1 SGHDN, CDR2 FVKESK. This CDR3 region has 19 residues. The CDR3: CASSQFQGAGRATHNEQFF. CDR3 DNA sequence: TGTGCCAGCAGCCAATTCCAAGGGGCTGGCAGGGCAACCCACAATGAGCAGTTCTTC.